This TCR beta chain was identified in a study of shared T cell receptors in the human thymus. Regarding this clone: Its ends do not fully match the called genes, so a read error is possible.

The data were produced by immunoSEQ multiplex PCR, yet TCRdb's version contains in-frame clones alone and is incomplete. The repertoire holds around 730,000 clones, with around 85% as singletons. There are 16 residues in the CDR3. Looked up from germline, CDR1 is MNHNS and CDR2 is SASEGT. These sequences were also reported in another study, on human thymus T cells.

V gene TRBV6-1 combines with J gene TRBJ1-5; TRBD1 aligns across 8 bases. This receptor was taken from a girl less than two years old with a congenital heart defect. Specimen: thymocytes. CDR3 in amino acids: CASSKADRDSNRPQHF. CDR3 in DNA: TGTGCCAGCAGTAAAGCGGACAGGGATAGCAATCGGCCCCAGCATTTT.